A selection of T cell receptor beta chains follows, all from one sample in a study of fetal regulatory T cell absence and autoimmunity. The protocol was immunoSEQ multiplex PCR, while the TCRdb copy is restricted to in-frame clones and leaves out a portion. The repertoire holds 95,000 to 100,000 clones, less than 80% seen once, with roughly 2% in the top ten. Sample: pancreas tissue. The receptors were sampled from a male donor with IPEX syndrome. CDR3s include the opening cysteine and the closing phenylalanine or tryptophan.

j_call	v_call	cdr3_aa
TRBJ2-1	TRBV15	CATAQGNEQFF
TRBJ2-1	TRBV12-5	CASGLVGTSDNEQFF
TRBJ1-2	TRBV25-1	CASSVGGGRSFGNYGYTF
TRBJ1-2	TRBV30	CAWSTGNYGYTF
TRBJ2-3	TRBV27	CASSSGTGPDTQYF
TRBJ1-1	TRBV7-6	CASSLGSGQMNTEAFF
TRBJ1-1	TRBV5-5	CASSIPGTEAFF
TRBJ1-2	TRBV13	CASSLDKVRQGGYGYTF
TRBJ1-5	TRBV4-1	CASSQDIYSNQPQHF
TRBJ2-1	TRBV7-2	CASIVNSGTSGYNEQFF
TRBJ2-3	TRBV7-9	CASSSQVLTVTDTQYF
TRBJ1-2	TRBV18	CASSGTANYGYTF
TRBJ2-5	TRBV27	CASSLAGVGETQYF
TRBJ1-5	TRBV15	CATSSTVQVSNQPQHF
TRBJ1-1	TRBV6-6	CASSPGGGTEAFF
TRBJ2-1	TRBV2	CASRRPGLAGGSSYNEQFF
TRBJ2-1	TRBV5-1	CASRLAGAYNEQFF
TRBJ1-2	TRBV19	CASSATGGSGYTF
TRBJ2-5	TRBV11-2	CASSLGTLAGGEETQYF
TRBJ2-1	TRBV6-1	CASSGGRGNEQFF
TRBJ1-5	TRBV2	CASSEEGIGNQPQHF
TRBJ2-5	TRBV6-5	CASRDTIQETQYF
TRBJ1-2	TRBV7-9	CASSPGRTYGYTF
TRBJ1-4	TRBV4-1	CASSQGHQGEKLFF
TRBJ2-7	TRBV6-5	CASRTGGNAYEQYF
TRBJ1-2	TRBV19	CASTLWRGPYYGYTF
TRBJ2-2	TRBV7-9	CASSSNTGELFF
TRBJ2-5	TRBV5-6	CASSFLLAEETQYF
TRBJ2-7	TRBV7-9	CASSLSAGTPYEQYF
TRBJ1-1	TRBV9	CASSASGTSTEAFF
TRBJ2-1	TRBV5-8	CASSFRGGSEQFF
TRBJ2-7	TRBV11-2	CASSHGRQGVFSYEQYF
TRBJ2-7	TRBV12-5	CASGLVHEQYF
TRBJ2-3	TRBV7-9	CASSPLPLPGVGDTQYF
TRBJ2-3	TRBV4-1	CASSQDLDTQYF
TRBJ1-2	TRBV7-9	CASSTPPGGKGYTF
TRBJ1-2	TRBV14	CASSQGLNYGYTF
TRBJ2-1	TRBV11-3	CASSLVNFNEQFF
TRBJ2-1	TRBV27	CASSAGGSYNEQFF
TRBJ2-7	TRBV27	CASSLAGGRLYEQYF
TRBJ2-7	TRBV19	CASSIGRGFYEQYF
TRBJ2-3	TRBV10-3	CAISGRGKDTQYF
TRBJ1-6	TRBV4-1	CASSQVSGDSPLHF
TRBJ2-7	TRBV30	CAWSAQPRGWGFFYEQYF